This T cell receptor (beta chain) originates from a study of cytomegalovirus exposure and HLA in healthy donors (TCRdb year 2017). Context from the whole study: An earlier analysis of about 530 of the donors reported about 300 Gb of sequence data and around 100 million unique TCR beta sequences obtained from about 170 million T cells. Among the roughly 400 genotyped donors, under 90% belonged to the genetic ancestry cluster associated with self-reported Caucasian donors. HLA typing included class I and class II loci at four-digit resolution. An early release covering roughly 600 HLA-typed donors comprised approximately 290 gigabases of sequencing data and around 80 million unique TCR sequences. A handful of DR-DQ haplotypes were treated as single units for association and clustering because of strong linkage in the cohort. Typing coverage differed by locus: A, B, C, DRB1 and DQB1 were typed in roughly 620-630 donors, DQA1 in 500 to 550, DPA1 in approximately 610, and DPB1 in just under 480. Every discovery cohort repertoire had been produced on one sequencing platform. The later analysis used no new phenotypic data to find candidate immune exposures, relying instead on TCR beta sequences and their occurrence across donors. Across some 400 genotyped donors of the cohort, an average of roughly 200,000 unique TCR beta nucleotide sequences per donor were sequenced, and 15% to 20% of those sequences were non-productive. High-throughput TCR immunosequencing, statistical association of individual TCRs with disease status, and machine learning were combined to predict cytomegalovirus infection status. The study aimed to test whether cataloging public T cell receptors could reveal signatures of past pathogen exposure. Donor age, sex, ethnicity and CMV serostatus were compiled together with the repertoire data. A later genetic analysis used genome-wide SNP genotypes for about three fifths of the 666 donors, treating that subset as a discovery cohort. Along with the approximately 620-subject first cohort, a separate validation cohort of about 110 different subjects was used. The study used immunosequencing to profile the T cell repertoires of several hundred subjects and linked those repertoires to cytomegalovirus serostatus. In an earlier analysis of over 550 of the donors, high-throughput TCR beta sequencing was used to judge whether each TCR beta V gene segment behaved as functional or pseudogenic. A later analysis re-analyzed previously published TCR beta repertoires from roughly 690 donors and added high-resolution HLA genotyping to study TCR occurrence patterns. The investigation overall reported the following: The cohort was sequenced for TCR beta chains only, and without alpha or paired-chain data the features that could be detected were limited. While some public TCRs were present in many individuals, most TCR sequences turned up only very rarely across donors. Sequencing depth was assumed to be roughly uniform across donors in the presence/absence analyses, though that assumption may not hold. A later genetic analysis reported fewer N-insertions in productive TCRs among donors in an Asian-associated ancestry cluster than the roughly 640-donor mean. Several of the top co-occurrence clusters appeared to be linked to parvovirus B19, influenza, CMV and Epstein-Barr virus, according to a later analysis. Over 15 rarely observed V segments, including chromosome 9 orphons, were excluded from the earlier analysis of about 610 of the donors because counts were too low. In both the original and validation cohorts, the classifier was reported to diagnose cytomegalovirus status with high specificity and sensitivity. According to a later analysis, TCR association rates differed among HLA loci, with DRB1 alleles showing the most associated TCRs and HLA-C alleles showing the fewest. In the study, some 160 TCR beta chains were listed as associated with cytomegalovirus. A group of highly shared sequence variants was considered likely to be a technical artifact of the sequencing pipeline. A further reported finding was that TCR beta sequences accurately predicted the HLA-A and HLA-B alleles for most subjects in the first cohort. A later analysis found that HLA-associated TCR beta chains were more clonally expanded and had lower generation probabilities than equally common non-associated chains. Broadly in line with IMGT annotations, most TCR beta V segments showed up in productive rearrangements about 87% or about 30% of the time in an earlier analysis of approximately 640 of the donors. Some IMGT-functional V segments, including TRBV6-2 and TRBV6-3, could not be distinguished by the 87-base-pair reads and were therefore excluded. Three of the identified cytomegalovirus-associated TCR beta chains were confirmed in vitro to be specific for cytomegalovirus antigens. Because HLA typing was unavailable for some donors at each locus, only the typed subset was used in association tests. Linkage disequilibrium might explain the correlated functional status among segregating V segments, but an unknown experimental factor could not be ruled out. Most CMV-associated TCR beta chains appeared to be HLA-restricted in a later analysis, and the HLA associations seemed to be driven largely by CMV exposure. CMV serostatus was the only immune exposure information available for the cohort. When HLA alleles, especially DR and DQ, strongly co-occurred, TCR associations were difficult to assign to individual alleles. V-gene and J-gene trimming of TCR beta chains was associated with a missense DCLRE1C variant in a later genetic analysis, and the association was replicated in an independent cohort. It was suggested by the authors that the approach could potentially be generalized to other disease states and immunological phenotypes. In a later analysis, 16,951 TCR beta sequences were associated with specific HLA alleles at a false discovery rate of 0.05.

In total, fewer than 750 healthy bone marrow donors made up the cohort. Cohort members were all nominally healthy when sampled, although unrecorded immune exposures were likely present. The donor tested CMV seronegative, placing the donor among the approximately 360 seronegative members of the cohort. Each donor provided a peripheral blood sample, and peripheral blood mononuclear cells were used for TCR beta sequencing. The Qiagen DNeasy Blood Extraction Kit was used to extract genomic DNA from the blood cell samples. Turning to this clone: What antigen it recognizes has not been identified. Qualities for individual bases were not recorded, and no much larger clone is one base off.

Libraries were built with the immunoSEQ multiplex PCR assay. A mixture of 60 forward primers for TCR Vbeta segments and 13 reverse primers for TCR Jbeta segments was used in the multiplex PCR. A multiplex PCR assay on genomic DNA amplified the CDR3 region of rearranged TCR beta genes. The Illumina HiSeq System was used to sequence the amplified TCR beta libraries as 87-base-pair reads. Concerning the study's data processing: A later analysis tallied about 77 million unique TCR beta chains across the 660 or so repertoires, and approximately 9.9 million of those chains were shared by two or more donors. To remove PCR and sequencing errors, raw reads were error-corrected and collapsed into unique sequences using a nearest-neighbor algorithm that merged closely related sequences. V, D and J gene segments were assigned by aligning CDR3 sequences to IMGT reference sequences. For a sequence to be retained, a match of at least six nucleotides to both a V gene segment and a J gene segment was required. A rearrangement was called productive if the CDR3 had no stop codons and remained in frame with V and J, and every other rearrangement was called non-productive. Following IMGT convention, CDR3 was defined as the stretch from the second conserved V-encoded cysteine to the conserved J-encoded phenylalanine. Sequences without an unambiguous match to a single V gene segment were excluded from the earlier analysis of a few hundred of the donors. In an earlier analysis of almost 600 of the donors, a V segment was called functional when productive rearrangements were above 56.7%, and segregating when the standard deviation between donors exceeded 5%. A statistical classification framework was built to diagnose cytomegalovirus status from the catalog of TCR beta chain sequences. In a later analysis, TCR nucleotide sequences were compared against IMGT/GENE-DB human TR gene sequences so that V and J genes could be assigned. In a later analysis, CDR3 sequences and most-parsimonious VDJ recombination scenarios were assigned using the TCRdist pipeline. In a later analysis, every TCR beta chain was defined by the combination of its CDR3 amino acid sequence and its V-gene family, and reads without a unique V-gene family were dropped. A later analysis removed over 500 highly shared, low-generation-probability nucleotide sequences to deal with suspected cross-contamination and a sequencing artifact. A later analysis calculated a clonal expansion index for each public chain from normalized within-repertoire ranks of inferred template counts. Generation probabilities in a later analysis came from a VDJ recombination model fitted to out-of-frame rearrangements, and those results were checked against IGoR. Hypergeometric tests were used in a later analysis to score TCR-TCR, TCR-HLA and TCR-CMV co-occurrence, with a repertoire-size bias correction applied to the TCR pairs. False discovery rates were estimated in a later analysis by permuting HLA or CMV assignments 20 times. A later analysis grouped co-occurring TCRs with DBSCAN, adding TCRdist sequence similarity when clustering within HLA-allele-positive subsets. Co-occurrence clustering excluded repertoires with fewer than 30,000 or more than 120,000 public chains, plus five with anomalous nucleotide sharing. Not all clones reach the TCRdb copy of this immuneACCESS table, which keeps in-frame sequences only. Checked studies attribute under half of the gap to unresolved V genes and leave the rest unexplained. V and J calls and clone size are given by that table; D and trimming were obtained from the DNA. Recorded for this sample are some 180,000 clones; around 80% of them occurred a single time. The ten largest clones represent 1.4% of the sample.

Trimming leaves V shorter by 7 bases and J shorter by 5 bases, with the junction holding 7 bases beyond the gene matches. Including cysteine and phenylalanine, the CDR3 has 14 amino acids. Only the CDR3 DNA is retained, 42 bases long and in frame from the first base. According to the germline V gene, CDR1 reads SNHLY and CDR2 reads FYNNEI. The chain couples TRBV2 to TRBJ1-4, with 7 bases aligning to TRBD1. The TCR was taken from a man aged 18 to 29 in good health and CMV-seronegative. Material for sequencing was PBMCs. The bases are TGTGCCAGCATCGTCGACAGGGCCAATGAAAAACTGTTTTTT. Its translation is CASIVDRANEKLFF. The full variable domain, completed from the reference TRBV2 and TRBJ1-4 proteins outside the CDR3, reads EPEVTQTPSHQVTQMGQEVILRCVPISNHLYFYWYRQILGQKVEFLVSFYNNEISEKSEIFDDQFSVERPDGSNFTLKIRSTKLEDSAMYFCASIVDRANEKLFFGSGTQLSVL.